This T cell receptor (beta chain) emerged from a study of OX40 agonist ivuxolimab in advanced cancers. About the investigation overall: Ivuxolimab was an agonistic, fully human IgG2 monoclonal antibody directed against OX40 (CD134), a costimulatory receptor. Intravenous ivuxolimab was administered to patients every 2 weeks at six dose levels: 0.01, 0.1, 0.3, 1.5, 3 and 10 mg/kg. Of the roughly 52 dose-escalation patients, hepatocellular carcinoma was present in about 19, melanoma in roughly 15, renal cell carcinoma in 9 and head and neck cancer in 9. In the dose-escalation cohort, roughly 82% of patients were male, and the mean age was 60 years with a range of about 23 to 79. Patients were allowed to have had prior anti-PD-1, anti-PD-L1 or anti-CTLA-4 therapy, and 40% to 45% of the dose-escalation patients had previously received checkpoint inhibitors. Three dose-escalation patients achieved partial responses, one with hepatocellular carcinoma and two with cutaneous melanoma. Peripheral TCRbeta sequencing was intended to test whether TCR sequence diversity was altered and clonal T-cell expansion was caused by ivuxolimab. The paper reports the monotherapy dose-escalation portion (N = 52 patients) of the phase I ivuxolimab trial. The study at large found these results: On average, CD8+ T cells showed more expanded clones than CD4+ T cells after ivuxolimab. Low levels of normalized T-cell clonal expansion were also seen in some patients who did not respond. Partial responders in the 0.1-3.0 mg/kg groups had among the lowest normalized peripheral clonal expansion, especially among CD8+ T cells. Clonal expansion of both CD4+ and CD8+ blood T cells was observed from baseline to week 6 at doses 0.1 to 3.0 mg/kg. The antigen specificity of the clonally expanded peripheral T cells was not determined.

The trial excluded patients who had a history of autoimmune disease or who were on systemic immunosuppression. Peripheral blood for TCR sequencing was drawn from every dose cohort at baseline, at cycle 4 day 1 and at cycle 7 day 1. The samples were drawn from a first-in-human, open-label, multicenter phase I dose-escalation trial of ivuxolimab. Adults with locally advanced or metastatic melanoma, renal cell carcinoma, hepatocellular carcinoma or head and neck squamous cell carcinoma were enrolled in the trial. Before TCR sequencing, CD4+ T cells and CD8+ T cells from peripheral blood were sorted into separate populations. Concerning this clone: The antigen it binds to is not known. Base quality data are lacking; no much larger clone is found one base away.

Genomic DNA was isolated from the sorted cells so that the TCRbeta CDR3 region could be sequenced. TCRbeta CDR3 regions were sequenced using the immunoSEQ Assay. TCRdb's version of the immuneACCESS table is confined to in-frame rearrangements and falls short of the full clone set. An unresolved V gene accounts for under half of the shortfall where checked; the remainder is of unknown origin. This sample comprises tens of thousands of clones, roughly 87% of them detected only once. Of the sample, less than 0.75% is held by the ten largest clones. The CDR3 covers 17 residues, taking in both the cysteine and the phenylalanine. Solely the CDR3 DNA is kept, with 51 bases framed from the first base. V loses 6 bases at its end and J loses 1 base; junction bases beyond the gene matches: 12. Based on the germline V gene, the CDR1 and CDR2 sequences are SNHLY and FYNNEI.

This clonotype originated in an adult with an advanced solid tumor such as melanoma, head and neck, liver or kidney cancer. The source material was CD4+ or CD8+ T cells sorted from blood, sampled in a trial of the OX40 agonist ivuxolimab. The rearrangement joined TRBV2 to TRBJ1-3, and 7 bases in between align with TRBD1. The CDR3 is CASSLEDRRLSGNTIYF. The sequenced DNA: TGTGCCAGCAGCTTAGAGGACAGGAGACTTTCTGGAAACACCATATATTTT.